This entry features one TCR beta chain sequence. V shed 10 bases and J 3 bases; nucleotides not matched to a gene: 10. CDR3 length: 13 residues. CDR1 is SGHRS and CDR2 is YFSETQ in the germline V gene. The source of the sample is a study of Ad26.COV2.S vaccination and SARS-CoV-2 variants. The wider study: The study gave Ad26.COV2.S intramuscularly, once or twice 56 days apart.

Generated by immunoSEQ multiplex PCR, the TCRdb table keeps only in-frame clones and is missing some. The table includes a few hundred thousand clones, about nine tenths detected once. Specified treatment: some 20 received Ad26.COV2.S at low or high dose, single or two shots; about 5 received placebo; per-sample allocation not given. All samples were drawn on day 63, counting from the first vaccine or placebo injection. Boston provided a donor who was an adult aged 18-55 years. As its vector, the vaccine had Ad26, which expressed Wuhan-strain SARS-CoV-2 spike. The clonotype was recovered from a person aged 18-65 years who received the Ad26.COV2.S COVID-19 vaccine or a placebo. Sequencing was performed on peripheral blood, taken in a trial of Ad26.COV2.S vaccine versus placebo. V gene TRBV5-1 combines with J gene TRBJ2-7; TRBD1 matches 7 bases. The CDR3 DNA sequence: TGCGCCTCTAAGGGGGCAGGAAGCTACGAGCAGTACTTC. It translates to CASKGAGSYEQYF.